These 26 T cell receptor beta chains came from one sample sequenced in a study of spatial heterogeneity in lung cancer. These receptors have no identified antigens. Time point defined: sample taken at primary tumor resection. One entry per CDR3 protein results from TCRdb running MiXCR on the 5' RACE reads. The sample shows roughly 10,000 distinct CDR3 sequences, around 8.9% of them seen only once. Study results and caveats: Counts of expanded intratumoral alpha and beta TCRs tracked tumor mutation counts.

This specimen was lung tumor tissue, taken at surgery. The receptors were sampled from a male donor with early-stage non-small cell lung cancer.

This clonotype was counted ten times or more. The rearrangement links TRBV30 to TRBJ1-1, with D perhaps matching TRBD1 (5 bases). This CDR3 region has 13 residues. V was pared by 4 bases and J by 1 base, with 10 bases between. Germline V CDR1 and CDR2: GTSNPN, SVGIG (reference sequence). CDR3 loop: CAWTGHWNTEAFF. In DNA form, the CDR3 reads TGTGCCTGGACTGGACACTGGAACACTGAAGCTTTCTTT.

This clonotype was observed many times. This sequence joins TRBV2 and TRBJ1-5; no firm D call. V gave up 2 bases and J gave up 1 base, with 6 bases separating them. The CDR3 has 14 residues. CDR1 and CDR2 from the germline V gene are SNHLY and FYNNEI. The CDR3 loop reads CASSETRSNQPQHF. The CDR3 region has the DNA TGTGCCAGCAGTGAAACCCGGAGCAATCAGCCCCAGCATTTT.

There are a few counts of this clonotype. The chain employs TRBV7-2 and TRBJ1-5; 10 bases are shared with TRBD1. Trimming took 5 bases from V and 6 from J; bases not matched to a gene: 7. CDR1 and CDR2 (germline): SGHTA, FQGNSA. The CDR3 runs 15 residues. The DNA for the CDR3 is TGTGCCAGCAGCACGTCGGGGACAGGGGCTCAGCCCCAGCATTTT. This translates into CASSTSGTGAQPQHF.

This clonotype showed up many times. CDR3 sequence (DNA): TGCAGCGTTAGGGACGGAATTGCAACTAATGAAAAACTGTTTTTT. This translates into CSVRDGIATNEKLFF. The chain recombines TRBV29-1 with TRBJ1-4; TRBD1 might be the D (5 bases). Germline V lookup: CDR1 SQVTM, CDR2 ANQGSEA. Trimming took off 5 bases at V and 0 bases at J, with 13 bases between the two ends. The CDR3 extends over 15 amino acids.

This clonotype is categorized as medium-sized. The gene calls are TRBV6-6 and TRBJ1-2; D unresolved. The ends were cut back, 4 bases at V and 8 bases at J, with 14 bases in the middle. Germline CDR1 reads MNHNY; CDR2 reads SVGAGI (reference sequence). The length of the CDR3 is 13 residues. DNA of the CDR3: TGTGCCAGCAGTTTCTCTCGGTGGGAAGGCTACACCTTC. Amino acids: CASSFSRWEGYTF.

This clonotype was counted many times. The chain employs TRBV2 and TRBJ1-1; D gene ambiguous. The CDR3 is 13 residues long. V shed 4 bases and J shed 0 bases, with 6 bases lying between them. Germline values: CDR1 SNHLY, CDR2 FYNNEI. This CDR3 reads CASSAVLNTEAFF. CDR3 nucleotides: TGTGCCAGCAGTGCCGTCCTGAACACTGAAGCTTTCTTT.

This clonotype appeared many times. The genes are TRBV28 and TRBJ2-1; D remains unclear. Germline lookup yields CDR1 MDHEN and CDR2 SYDVKM. The ends were cut back, 2 bases at V and 4 bases at J, with 12 bases in the middle. The CDR3 has 15 amino acids. The CDR3: CASSLPAGQYNEQFF. The CDR3 DNA is TGTGCCAGCAGTTTACCCGCCGGCCAGTACAATGAGCAGTTCTTC.

This clonotype was seen ten or more times. The chain is built from TRBV29-1 and TRBJ2-5; D perhaps matches TRBD1 (7 bases). V was clipped by 7 bases and J by 5 bases, with 17 bases between them. The CDR3 has 13 residues. The germline V gene has CDR1 SQVTM and CDR2 ANQGSEA. CDR3 region: CSAGGQRGETQYF. DNA of the CDR3: TGCAGCGCCGGGGGACAGCGAGGGGAGACCCAGTACTTC.

This clonotype was picked up many times. This sequence joins TRBV4-1 and TRBJ2-5; D gene uncertain. V was clipped by 3 bases and J by 2 bases, with 10 bases between them. The CDR3 has 14 residues. Per germline, CDR1 MGHRA and CDR2 YSYEKL. The CDR3 is CASSQPFLQETQYF. The CDR3 bases are TGCGCCAGCAGCCAGCCATTCCTACAAGAGACCCAGTACTTC.

In this sample, this clonotype turned up many times. One junction end disagrees with the germline gene, perhaps due to a read error. The chain couples TRBV7-7 to TRBJ1-1, with D hard to call. CDR3 length: 13 residues. The germline CDR1 and CDR2 sequences are SSHAT and FNYEAQ (reference sequence). CDR3: CASSPPGESEAFF. The CDR3 DNA reads TGTGCTAGCAGCCCACCGGGTGAATCTGAAGCTTTCTTT. The full variable domain, rest sourced from reference TRBV7-7 and TRBJ1-1, is GAGVSQSPRYKVTKRGQDVTLRCDPISSHATLYWYQQALGQGPEFLTYFNYEAQPDKSGLPSDRFSAERPEGSISTLTIQRTEQRDSAMYRCASSPPGESEAFFGQGTRLTVV.

This clonotype has a count of ten or more. The V gene is TRBV2, the J gene TRBJ1-2; D gene uncertain. Germline-derived CDR1 and CDR2 are SNHLY and FYNNEI. Deletions cut 2 bases from V and 2 bases from J, with 6 bases between. The CDR3 has 13 amino acids. The CDR3 here is CASSETENYGYTF. The DNA of the CDR3 is TGTGCCAGCAGTGAAACAGAGAACTATGGCTACACCTTC.

This clonotype was picked up many times. The chain has TRBV7-9 and TRBJ2-5; 7 nucleotides line up with TRBD2. Trimming took 6 bases from V and 4 from J; bases not matched to a gene: 14. CDR3 length equals 16 residues. Per germline, CDR1 SEHNR and CDR2 FQNEAQ (reference sequence). CDR3 protein: CASSSPRGLHRETQYF. Here the CDR3 DNA reads TGTGCCAGCAGTTCCCCCCGGGGACTACATCGAGAGACCCAGTACTTC. The variable domain in full, with the rest retrieved from reference TRBV7-9 and TRBJ2-5, is DTGVSQNPRHKITKRGQNVTFRCDPISEHNRLYWYRQTLGQGPEFLTYFQNEAQLEKSRLLSDRFSAERPKGSFSTLEIQRTEQGDSAMYLCASSSPRGLHRETQYFGPGTRLLVL.

Ten or more counts support this clonotype. The chain has TRBV2 and TRBJ2-2, with a possible D match to TRBD2 (5 bases). The CDR3 covers 12 residues. The germline gives CDR1 SNHLY, CDR2 FYNNEI. Trimming removed 5 bases at V and 8 bases at J, with 9 bases between. CDR3 nucleotides: TGTGCCAGCAGTCCACCGGGAGGGGAGCTGTTTTTT. Its protein product is CASSPPGGELFF.

This clonotype was seen ten or more times. The V gene is TRBV3-1, the J gene TRBJ2-7, with TRBD1 identical over 9 bases. The CDR3 has 15 amino acids. V shed 3 bases, J shed 6 bases, and the junction held 9 bases outside the gene matches. Looked up from germline, CDR1 is LGHDT and CDR2 is YNNKEL (reference sequence). The CDR3 loop reads CASSQLGQGTAEQYF. The DNA for the CDR3 is TGTGCCAGCAGCCAGCTAGGACAGGGGACGGCCGAGCAGTACTTC.

The genes are TRBV6-2 or TRBV6-3 and TRBJ2-5, with 8 bases matching TRBD1. The germline gives CDR1 MNHEY, CDR2 SVGEGT. This CDR3 is built from 13 residues. V shed 6 bases and J 7 bases; nucleotides not matched to a gene: 7. The CDR3 loop reads CASRAGTGGTQYF. CDR3 DNA sequence: TGTGCCAGCAGGGCCGGGACAGGAGGGACCCAGTACTTC.

This clonotype was counted many times. The rearrangement uses TRBV10-3 and TRBJ2-7; D might be TRBD2 (6 bases). The germline V and J ends were trimmed by 4 bases and 0 bases, with 16 bases remaining between them. The CDR3 runs 16 residues. Germline lookup yields CDR1 ENHRY and CDR2 SYGVKD. This CDR3 is CAISAGQAGFSYEQYF. The CDR3 DNA follows: TGTGCCATCAGTGCGGGCCAGGCGGGATTCTCCTACGAGCAGTACTTC.

This clonotype is medium-sized (0.01 to 0.1%) by share. The chain has TRBV28 and TRBJ2-6; D tentatively fits TRBD1 or TRBD2 (5 bases each). The V gene's germline CDR1 is MDHEN and CDR2 SYDVKM. Deletions cut 3 bases from V and 7 bases from J, with 7 bases between. The CDR3 runs to 13 residues. The CDR3 loop reads CASSLGRANVLTF. The CDR3 DNA is TGTGCCAGCAGTTTGGGACGAGCCAACGTCCTGACTTTC. Based on the CDR3 plus reference TRBV28 and TRBJ2-6, the full variable domain is DVKVTQSSRYLVKRTGEKVFLECVQDMDHENMFWYRQDPGLGLRLIYFSYDVKMKEKGDIPEGYSVSREKKERFSLILESASTNQTSMYLCASSLGRANVLTFGAGSRLTVL.

The chain couples TRBV7-9 to TRBJ2-5; D unresolved. V dropped 2 bases and J dropped 1 base, with 8 bases sitting between them. Germline V gene data show CDR1 as SEHNR and CDR2 as FQNEAQ (reference sequence). The CDR3 loop spans 14 amino acids. The CDR3 DNA reads as TGTGCCAGCAGCTTAAACGTTTTCCAAGAGACCCAGTACTTC. This encodes CASSLNVFQETQYF.

The chain is built from TRBV7-6 and TRBJ2-5; unclear D gene. Germline V gives CDR1 SGHVS, CDR2 FNYEAQ. V lost 0 bases, J lost 4 bases, and 3 bases lay in between. CDR3 size: 12 residues. CDR3 nucleotides: TGTGCCAGCAGCTTAGCCGGAGAGACCCAGTACTTC. This codes for CASSLAGETQYF. The complete variable domain, with remaining parts taken from reference TRBV7-6 and TRBJ2-5, reads GAGVSQSPRYKVTKRGQDVALRCDPISGHVSLYWYRQALGQGPEFLTYFNYEAQQDKSGLPNDRFSAERPEGSISTLTIQRTEQRDSAMYRCASSLAGETQYFGPGTRLLVL.

There are a few counts of this clonotype. The chain uses TRBV20-1 and TRBJ2-1; 14 bases line up with TRBD2. J gave up 0 bases and V 1 base, and 2 bases lay outside the gene matches. The CDR3 consists of 17 residues. Germline V gene sequence: CDR1 DFQATT, CDR2 SNEGSKA (reference sequence). The CDR3 DNA reads as TGCAGTGCTAGAGGCGGGACTAGCGGGAGCTCCTACAATGAGCAGTTCTTC. Its translation: CSARGGTSGSSYNEQFF.

This clonotype was seen only a few times. The gene calls are TRBV6-5 and TRBJ1-5, with D perhaps matching TRBD1 (6 bases). Trimming cost V 6 bases and J 2 bases, with 8 bases left between them. CDR3 length equals 13 residues. CDR1 MNHEY and CDR2 SVGAGI come from the germline V gene. The CDR3 loop is CASRGARNQPQHF. CDR3 DNA: TGTGCCAGCAGGGGGGCACGCAATCAGCCCCAGCATTTT.

This clonotype was recorded at least ten times. This chain uses TRBV30 with TRBJ1-2, with 7 bases that match TRBD1. Germline V gene sequence: CDR1 GTSNPN, CDR2 SVGIG (reference sequence). The V and J ends lost 3 bases and 8 bases, in that order; junction bases with no gene match: 6. This CDR3 is built from 12 residues. The CDR3 region is CAWSPGGPGYTF. The CDR3 coding sequence is TGTGCCTGGAGCCCAGGGGGTCCGGGCTACACCTTC. The full variable domain, completed using reference TRBV30 and TRBJ1-2, is SQTIHQWPATLVQPVGSPLSLECTVEGTSNPNLYWYRQAAGRGLQLLFYSVGIGQISSEVPQNLSASRPQDRQFILSSKKLLLSDSGFYLCAWSPGGPGYTFGSGTRLTVV.

This clonotype was detected a few times. J is TRBJ2-5 and V is TRBV20-1; D unclear. Trimming shortened V by 1 base and J by 5 bases, and 11 bases separated the two germline ends. The germline CDR1 and CDR2 sequences are DFQATT and SNEGSKA (reference sequence). The CDR3 covers 13 residues. The CDR3 DNA is TGCAGTGCTAGAGCGGGTTCCTCGGAGACCCAGTACTTC. This gives the protein CSARAGSSETQYF.

Many counts were recorded for this clonotype. The J gene is TRBJ2-1, the V gene TRBV7-8; no clear D. The CDR3 spans 13 residues. Germline V lookup: CDR1 SGHVS, CDR2 FQNEAQ. V lost 5 bases and J 5 bases, leaving 10 bases between the germline ends. The CDR3 DNA follows: TGTGCCAGCAGCGAAGGTTTGGACAATGAGCAGTTCTTC. Translated, it gives CASSEGLDNEQFF.

There are a few counts of this clonotype. This chain connects TRBV7-2 to TRBJ1-5; 7 bases fit TRBD1. The length of the CDR3 is 15 residues. The germline V gene has CDR1 SGHTA and CDR2 FQGNSA. The junction had 6 bases not matched to a gene; V was cut back by 5 bases and J by 2 bases. CDR3 sequence (DNA): TGTGCCAGCAGCGTCCAGACAGGGCGCAATCAGCCCCAGCATTTT. Amino acids: CASSVQTGRNQPQHF.

CDR3: CASSSPLRGEGYTF. The DNA for the CDR3 is TGTGCCAGCAGTTCCCCTCTCAGGGGGGAGGGCTACACCTTC. The J gene is TRBJ1-2, the V gene TRBV6-6; 7 nucleotides match TRBD1. The CDR3 length is 14 residues. Per the germline V gene, CDR1 is MNHNY and CDR2 is SVGAGI (reference sequence). Unmatched junction bases numbered 10, after V lost 4 bases and J lost 8 bases.